Below, 19 T cell receptor beta chains from the same sample are listed, as sequenced in a study of T cell repertoires in cytomegalovirus infection. TCRdb processed the reads anew with MiXCR; each CDR3 protein has one entry. The data show some 130,000 distinct CDR3 sequences, 8.8% seen once. Sequenced input: PBMCs. The receptor source for this set is a human donor in good health (CMV status not recorded). Some clones in this sample may be carry-over from other donors' samples.

The chain employs TRBV19 and TRBJ1-1; no clear D. Trimming took 2 bases from V and 1 from J, leaving 5 bases between them. Germline assignment: CDR1 LNHDA and CDR2 SQIVND (reference sequence). This CDR3 has 13 amino acids. The CDR3 coding sequence is TGTGCCAGTAGTATATACCCGAACACTGAAGCTTTCTTT. It is translated as CASSIYPNTEAFF.

The chain uses TRBV28 and TRBJ1-5, with D perhaps matching TRBD1 (6 bases). V was clipped by 3 bases and J by 2 bases, with 11 bases between them. This CDR3 has 15 amino acids. The germline V gene has CDR1 MDHEN and CDR2 SYDVKM. In DNA form, the CDR3 reads TGTGCCAGCAGTTTTGTGGGGGCCGGCAATCAGCCCCAGCATTTT. It encodes CASSFVGAGNQPQHF.

The table lists this clonotype with many counts. The rearrangement links TRBV19 to TRBJ2-7, with D uncertain. V lost 2 bases to trimming and J lost 3 bases, with 14 bases between them. The CDR3 spans 15 residues. Germline assignment: CDR1 LNHDA and CDR2 SQIVND (reference sequence). In nucleotides, the CDR3 is TGTGCCAGTAGTATAAGAGCCATGTATAACTACGAGCAGTACTTC. Its protein is CASSIRAMYNYEQYF.

This clonotype was detected many times. The rearrangement uses TRBV6-4 and TRBJ1-2; tentatively, D is TRBD1 (6 bases). Germline V gene lookup returns CDR1 MRHNA and CDR2 SNTAGT. V was pared by 5 bases and J by 4 bases, with 17 bases between. This CDR3 comprises 15 residues. CDR3 nucleotides: TGTGCCAGCAGTCCGAACCCCGGACAGAGCTATGGCTACACCTTC. Protein product: CASSPNPGQSYGYTF.

This clonotype qualifies as medium-sized. The chain links TRBV7-8 to TRBJ2-3; perhaps D is TRBD1 or TRBD2 (6 bases each). CDR1 and CDR2 from the germline V gene are SGHVS and FQNEAQ. Trimming shortened V by 4 bases and J by 7 bases, and 18 bases separated the two germline ends. The CDR3 contains 15 residues. CDR3 in amino acids: CASSSEGGSMNTQYF. As DNA, the CDR3 is TGTGCCAGCAGCTCCGAAGGGGGGAGCATGAATACGCAGTATTTT.

V gene TRBV9 combines with J gene TRBJ1-3; no definite D call. Germline V gene data show CDR1 as SGDLS and CDR2 as YYNGEE. The CDR3 extends over 11 amino acids. Trimming removed 5 bases from V and 3 bases from J, with 3 bases in between. Here the CDR3 DNA reads TGTGCCAGCAGAAATGGAAACACCATATATTTT. Translation gives CASRNGNTIYF.

This clonotype was picked up many times. The chain is built from TRBV19 and TRBJ2-5, with D unresolved. Germline V gene lookup returns CDR1 LNHDA and CDR2 SQIVND (reference sequence). V dropped 6 bases and J dropped 2 bases, with 7 bases sitting between them. This CDR3 has 12 residues. This chain's CDR3 is CASSKQQETQYF. In DNA, the CDR3 is TGTGCCAGTAGCAAACAGCAAGAGACCCAGTACTTC.

This clonotype was seen many times. This chain links TRBV7-2 with TRBJ2-5; 8 bases match TRBD1. There are 15 residues in the CDR3. The J segment lost 4 bases and the V segment lost 1 base, leaving 5 bases of the junction unmatched. The V gene's germline CDR1 is SGHTA and CDR2 FQGNSA. CDR3: CASSLGQGAGETQYF. The CDR3 DNA sequence: TGTGCCAGCAGCTTAGGGCAGGGGGCCGGAGAGACCCAGTACTTC.

Comments on this clonotype: Being one base from a much bigger clone, this may be a read error. The rearrangement joins TRBV2 to TRBJ1-2, with D perhaps TRBD1 (5 bases). The germline CDR1 and CDR2 sequences are SNHLY and FYNNEI. The CDR3 runs to 15 residues. CDR3 sequence reads: CACSPATGEGTGYTF. The CDR3 coding sequence is TGTGCCTGCAGTCCCGCTACGGGGGAAGGGACTGGCTACACCTTC.

This clonotype was counted at least ten times. The chain has TRBV7-2 and TRBJ1-2, with 12 bases matching TRBD1. CDR1 and CDR2 from the germline V gene are SGHTA and FQGNSA. The CDR3 is 18 amino acids. With V trimmed by 2 bases and J by 3 bases, 10 bases remained unmatched. The CDR3: CASSLLPGQGANDYGYTF. The CDR3, as DNA: TGTGCCAGCAGCTTACTCCCGGGACAGGGGGCGAATGACTATGGCTACACCTTC.

This clonotype counts as medium-sized. V gene TRBV6-2 or TRBV6-3 combines with J gene TRBJ2-1; D may be TRBD1 or TRBD2 (5 bases each). The CDR3 is 14 amino acids. Looked up from germline, CDR1 is MNHEY and CDR2 is SVGEGT. V was shortened by 8 bases and J by 2 bases, with 13 bases between the two germline ends. The CDR3 coding sequence is TGTGCCAGCGACAGCGGAGCGCCCTACAATGAGCAGTTCTTC. Its translation: CASDSGAPYNEQFF.

This clonotype was detected only a few times. J is TRBJ2-7 and V is TRBV29-1, with 9 bases fitting TRBD1. After removal of 7 bases from V and 3 bases from J, the junction contained 19 bases not matched to a gene. CDR3 size: 17 residues. Germline V gene lookup returns CDR1 SQVTM and CDR2 ANQGSEA. CDR3: CSAKGTPGQGLHYEQYF. The CDR3 DNA reads as TGCAGCGCCAAAGGAACCCCGGGACAGGGTCTCCACTACGAGCAGTACTTC.

This clonotype has a handful of counts. The chain is built from TRBV20-1 and TRBJ2-7, with no clear D. There are 14 residues in the CDR3. Trimming shortened V by 3 bases and J by 2 bases, and 14 bases separated the two germline ends. Germline V gene lookup returns CDR1 DFQATT and CDR2 SNEGSKA (reference sequence). Written as DNA, the CDR3 is TGCAGTGCTAGTAGCCCGTGGAATCCCTACGAGCAGTACTTC. This sequence encodes CSASSPWNPYEQYF.

This clonotype was detected many times. The V and J genes are TRBV12-3 or TRBV12-4 and TRBJ1-2; TRBD1 is a possible D gene (5 bases). This CDR3 region has 14 residues. V dropped 6 bases and J dropped 4 bases, with 15 bases sitting between them. The DNA for the CDR3 is TGTGCCAGCAGCCAGCGGGGGACCAGCTATGGCTACACCTTC. Its protein is CASSQRGTSYGYTF.

The gene calls are TRBV7-9 and TRBJ2-5; 9 nucleotides agree with TRBD2. Trimming at V came to 5 bases and at J to 4 bases, leaving 14 bases not matched to a gene. Germline values: CDR1 SEHNR, CDR2 FQNEAQ (reference sequence). CDR3 size: 17 residues. CDR3 DNA: TGTGCCAGCAGCCACGGGGCTGGAGCGGGGGGAGGAGAGACCCAGTACTTC. This sequence encodes CASSHGAGAGGGETQYF.

V gene TRBV25-1 combines with J gene TRBJ1-3; D not certain. Germline-derived CDR1 and CDR2 are MGHDK and SYGVNS. V was shortened by 5 bases and J by 11 bases, with 16 bases between the two germline ends. This CDR3 comprises 13 residues. CDR3 bases: TGTGCCAGCAGTCCCCTGTCCGGTTGGTCCATATATTTT. Translated, it gives CASSPLSGWSIYF. The complete variable domain, with remaining parts taken from reference TRBV25-1 and TRBJ1-3, reads EADIYQTPRYLVIGTGKKITLECSQTMGHDKMYWYQQDPGMELHLIHYSYGVNSTEKGDLSSESTVSRIRTEHFPLTLESARPSHTSQYLCASSPLSGWSIYFGEGSWLTVV.

On this clonotype itself: Being one base from a much bigger clone, this may be a read error. The chain links TRBV11-2 to TRBJ1-5, with no clear D. CDR1 and CDR2 from the germline V gene are SGHAT and FQNNGV. This CDR3 is 14 amino acids long. Here the CDR3 reads CTSASGESNQPQHF. CDR3 nucleotides: TGTACCAGCGCCTCCGGGGAGAGCAATCAGCCCCAGCATTTT.

There are many counts of this clonotype. The chain has TRBV27 and TRBJ1-2; 8 nucleotides align to TRBD1. Germline values: CDR1 MNHEY, CDR2 SMNVEV (reference sequence). After removal of 4 bases from V and 4 bases from J, the junction contained 20 bases not matched to a gene. The CDR3 loop spans 19 amino acids. The CDR3 bases are TGTGCCAGCAGTTCGGGGCTAGGTGACAGGGGACTCGTGGGCTATGGCTACACCTTC. It codes for CASSSGLGDRGLVGYGYTF.

This clonotype was seen at least ten times. The chain recombines TRBV12-3 or TRBV12-4 with TRBJ1-1, with D tentatively TRBD1 (6 bases). The CDR3 is 15 residues long. The ends were cut back, 2 bases at V and 5 bases at J, with 15 bases in the middle. As DNA, the CDR3 is TGTGCCAGCAGTTTATCGAACAGGGCAGGTACTGAAGCTTTCTTT. Encoded protein: CASSLSNRAGTEAFF.